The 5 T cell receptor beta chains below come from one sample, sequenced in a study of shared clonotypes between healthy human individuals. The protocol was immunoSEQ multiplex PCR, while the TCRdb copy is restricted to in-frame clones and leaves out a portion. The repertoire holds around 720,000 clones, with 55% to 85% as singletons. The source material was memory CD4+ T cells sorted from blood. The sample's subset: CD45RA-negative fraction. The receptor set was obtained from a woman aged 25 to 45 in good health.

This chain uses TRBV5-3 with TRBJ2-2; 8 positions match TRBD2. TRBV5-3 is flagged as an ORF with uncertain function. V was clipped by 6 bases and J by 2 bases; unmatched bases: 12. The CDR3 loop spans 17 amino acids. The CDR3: CARKGREGRFNTGELFF. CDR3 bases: TGTGCCAGAAAGGGTCGGGAGGGCCGTTTTAACACCGGGGAGCTGTTTTTT.

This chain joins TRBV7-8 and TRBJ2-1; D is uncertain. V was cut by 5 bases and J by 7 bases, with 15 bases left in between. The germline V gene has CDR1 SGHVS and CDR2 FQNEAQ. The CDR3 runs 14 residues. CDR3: CASSPTPDANEQFF. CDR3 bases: TGTGCCAGCAGCCCAACCCCGGACGCAAATGAGCAGTTCTTC.

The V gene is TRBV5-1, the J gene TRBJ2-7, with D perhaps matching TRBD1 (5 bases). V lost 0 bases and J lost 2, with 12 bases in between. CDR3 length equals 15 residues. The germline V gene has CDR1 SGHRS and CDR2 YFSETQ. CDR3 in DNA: TGCGCCAGCAGCTTGGGTATGGGGCAGCCCTACGAGCAGTACTTC. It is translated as CASSLGMGQPYEQYF.

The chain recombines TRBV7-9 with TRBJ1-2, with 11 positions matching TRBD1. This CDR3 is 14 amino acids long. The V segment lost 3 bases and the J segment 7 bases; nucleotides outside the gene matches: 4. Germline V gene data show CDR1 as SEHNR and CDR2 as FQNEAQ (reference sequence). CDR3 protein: CASSFGTGGVGYTF. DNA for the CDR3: TGTGCCAGCAGCTTCGGGACAGGGGGAGTTGGCTACACCTTC.

The DNA of the CDR3 is TGTGCCATCAGTGAGTCCGAACTCGGGCGGGCAGATACGCAGTATTTT. Translating it yields CAISESELGRADTQYF. The J gene is TRBJ2-3, the V gene TRBV10-3; D might be TRBD2 (5 bases). This CDR3 spans 16 amino acids. V was shortened by 0 bases and J by 4 bases, with 14 bases between the two germline ends. Germline-derived CDR1 and CDR2 are ENHRY and SYGVKD.